This TCR beta chain was found in a study of technical replicates of blood from a few donors. Germline lookup yields CDR1 SEHNR and CDR2 FQNEAQ (reference sequence). V was pared by 5 bases and J by 0 bases, with 7 bases between. The CDR3 spans 14 residues. Here immunoSEQ multiplex PCR was the method, and the copy in TCRdb shows in-frame clones only, minus some. The table records more than 65,000 clones, 96% of them present only once. The specimen was T cells isolated from PBMCs. This receptor was obtained from a human donor in good health. The J gene is TRBJ1-4, the V gene TRBV7-9; D is undetermined. The CDR3 loop reads CASSTDTTNEKLFF. For the CDR3, the DNA is TGTGCCAGCAGCACAGATACAACTAATGAAAAACTGTTTTTT.